The source of this T cell receptor beta chain is a study of cytomegalovirus exposure and HLA in healthy donors. Study conclusions and caveats: Cytomegalovirus-associated TCR beta chains were listed, numbering some 150. The classifier reportedly diagnosed cytomegalovirus status with high specificity and sensitivity. According to a later analysis, TCR clusters from the first cohort tended to co-occur in the roughly 120 validation repertoires.

Produced via immunoSEQ multiplex PCR; TCRdb's table is partial and in-frame only. The sample includes more than 85,000 clones, about nine tenths of them seen just once. Germline V lookup: CDR1 MGHRA, CDR2 YSYEKL. The length of the CDR3 is 14 residues. V dropped 4 bases and J dropped 8; count of bases not matched to a gene: 3. This clone was picked up one time. Its specificity is not known. The chain recombines TRBV4-1 with TRBJ2-1; 12 positions match TRBD2. Material: PBMCs. The clonotype originates from a woman aged 18 to 35 in good health and CMV-seronegative. In nucleotides, the CDR3 is TGCGCCAGCAGCCGACTAGCGGGGGTGTATGAGCAGTTCTTC. Protein product: CASSRLAGVYEQFF.